This T cell receptor (beta chain) stems from a study of blood T cell repertoires in COVID-19. Repertoires were generated with immunoSEQ multiplex PCR, while TCRdb's copy carries only in-frame clones and drops some. The table lists approximately 52,000 clones, around 90% of them singletons. In germline, CDR1 is SGHRS, CDR2 YFSETQ. The CDR3 is made up of 14 amino acids. V gave up 4 bases and J gave up 4 bases; unmatched junction bases: 3. The sequenced sample consisted of peripheral blood. The chain employs TRBV5-1 and TRBJ1-5, with 9 bases that match TRBD1. The clonotype was recovered from a man between 45 and 60 years old with acute or convalescent COVID-19. The CDR3 sequence: CASSGGTGNQPQHF. The CDR3 region has the DNA TGCGCCAGCAGCGGAGGGACAGGGAATCAGCCCCAGCATTTT.